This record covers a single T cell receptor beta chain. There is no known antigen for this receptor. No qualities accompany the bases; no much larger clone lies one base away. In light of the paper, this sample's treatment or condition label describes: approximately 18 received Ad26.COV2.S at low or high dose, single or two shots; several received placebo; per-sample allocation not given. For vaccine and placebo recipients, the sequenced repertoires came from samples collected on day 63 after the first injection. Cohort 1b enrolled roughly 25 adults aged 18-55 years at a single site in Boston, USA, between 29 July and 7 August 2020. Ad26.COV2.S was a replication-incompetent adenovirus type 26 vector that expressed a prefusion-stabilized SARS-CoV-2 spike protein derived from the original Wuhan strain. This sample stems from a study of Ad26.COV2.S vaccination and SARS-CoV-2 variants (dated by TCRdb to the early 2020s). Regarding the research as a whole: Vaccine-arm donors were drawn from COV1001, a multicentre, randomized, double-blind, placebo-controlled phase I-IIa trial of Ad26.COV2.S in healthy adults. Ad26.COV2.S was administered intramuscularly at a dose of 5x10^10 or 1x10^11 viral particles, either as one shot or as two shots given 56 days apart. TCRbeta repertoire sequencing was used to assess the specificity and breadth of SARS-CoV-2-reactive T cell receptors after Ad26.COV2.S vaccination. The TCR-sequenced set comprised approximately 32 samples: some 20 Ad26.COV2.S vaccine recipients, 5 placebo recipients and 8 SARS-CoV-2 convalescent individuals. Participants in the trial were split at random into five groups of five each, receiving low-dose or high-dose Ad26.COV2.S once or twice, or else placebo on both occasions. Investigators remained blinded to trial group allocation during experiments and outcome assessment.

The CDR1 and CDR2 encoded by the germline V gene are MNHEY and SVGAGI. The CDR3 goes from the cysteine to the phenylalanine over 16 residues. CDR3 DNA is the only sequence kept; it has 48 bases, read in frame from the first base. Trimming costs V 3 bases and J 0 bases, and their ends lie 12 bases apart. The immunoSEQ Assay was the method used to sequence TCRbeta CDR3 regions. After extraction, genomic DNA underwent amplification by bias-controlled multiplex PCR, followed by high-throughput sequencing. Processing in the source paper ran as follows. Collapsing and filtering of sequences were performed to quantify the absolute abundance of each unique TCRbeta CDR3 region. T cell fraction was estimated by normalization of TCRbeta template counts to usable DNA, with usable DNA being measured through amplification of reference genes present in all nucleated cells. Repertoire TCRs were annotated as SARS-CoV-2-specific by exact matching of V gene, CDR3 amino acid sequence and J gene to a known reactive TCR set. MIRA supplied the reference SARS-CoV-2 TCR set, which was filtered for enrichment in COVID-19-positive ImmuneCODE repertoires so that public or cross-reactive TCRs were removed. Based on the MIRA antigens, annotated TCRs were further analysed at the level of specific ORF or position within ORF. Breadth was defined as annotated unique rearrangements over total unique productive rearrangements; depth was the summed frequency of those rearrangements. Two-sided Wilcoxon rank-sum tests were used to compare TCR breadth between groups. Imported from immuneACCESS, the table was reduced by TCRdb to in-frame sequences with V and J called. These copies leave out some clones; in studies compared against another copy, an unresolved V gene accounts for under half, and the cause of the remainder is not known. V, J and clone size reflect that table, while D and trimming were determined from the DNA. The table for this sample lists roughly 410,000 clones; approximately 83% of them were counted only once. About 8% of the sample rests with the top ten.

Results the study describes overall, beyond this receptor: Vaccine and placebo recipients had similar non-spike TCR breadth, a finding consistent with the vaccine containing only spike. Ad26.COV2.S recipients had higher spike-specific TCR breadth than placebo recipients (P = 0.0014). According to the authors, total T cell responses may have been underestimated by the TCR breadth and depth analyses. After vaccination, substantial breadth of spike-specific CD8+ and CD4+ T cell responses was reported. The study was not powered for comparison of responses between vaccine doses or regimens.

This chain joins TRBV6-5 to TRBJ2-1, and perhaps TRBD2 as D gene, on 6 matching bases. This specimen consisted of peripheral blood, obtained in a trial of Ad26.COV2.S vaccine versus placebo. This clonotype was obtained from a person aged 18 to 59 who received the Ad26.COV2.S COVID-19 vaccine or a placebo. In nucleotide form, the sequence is TGTGCCAGCAGTTATTTAGGAGGGAGCTCCTACAATGAGCAGTTCTTC. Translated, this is CASSYLGGSSYNEQFF.